This TCR beta chain stems from a study of cytomegalovirus exposure and HLA in healthy donors. V was clipped by 2 bases and J by 6 bases; unmatched bases: 7. CDR1 is SGHRS and CDR2 is YFSETQ in the germline V gene. CDR3 length: 15 residues. Overall study results and limits: There was a cluster of highly shared sequence variants that was likely a sequencing artifact. Association with HLA alleles at 0.05 false discovery rate was found for roughly 17,000 TCR beta sequences in a later analysis. Being productive about 87% or about 30% of the time was typical of most TCR beta V segments in an earlier analysis. Per published accounts, TCR beta sequences correctly predicted the HLA-A and HLA-B alleles of most subjects.

Primers for the PCR totalled 60 Vbeta and 13 Jbeta. Profiled with immunoSEQ multiplex PCR; TCRdb holds only in-frame clones, not every one. Among roughly 130,000 clones, 82% were seen once, and the ten largest hold approximately 11%. In regard to this clone: Its target is not known.

This sequence originates from a male donor in good health and CMV-seropositive. The sequenced sample was PBMCs. The chain links TRBV5-1 to TRBJ2-3; 9 bases agree with TRBD1. The CDR3 sequence is CASSLGDRVGDTQYF. For the CDR3, the DNA is TGCGCCAGCAGCTTAGGGGACAGGGTTGGGGATACGCAGTATTTT.